These T cell receptor beta chains were read from a single sample in a study of metastatic and nonmetastatic thyroid tumors. TCRdb used MiXCR to call clones anew from the PCR reads. The repertoire holds approximately 70,000 clones, with less than 5% as singletons. The sequenced sample was blood. Every receptor here comes from a female donor with papillary thyroid cancer or a benign thyroid nodule (not recorded which). Some clones in this sample may be carry-over from other donors' samples. CDR3s include the opening cysteine and the closing phenylalanine or tryptophan. Fields, in order: D gene, V gene, J gene, clone size, CDR3 DNA, CDR3 protein. A D gene is named only where the DNA matches it firmly. Size is omitted from some rows. Given values are once, few, many or a class for expanded clones.

TRBD1	TRBV6-1	TRBJ1-6	NA	TGTGCCAGCAAATGGGACAGGGATTCACCCCTCCACTTT	CASKWDRDSPLHF
NA	TRBV7-9	TRBJ2-6	many	TGTGCCAGCAGCTCTACAGGGTCTGGGGCCAACGTCCTGACTTTC	CASSSTGSGANVLTF
NA	TRBV27	TRBJ2-6	many	TGTGCCAGCAAACGAGGCCGAGAGTCTGGGGCCAACGTCCTGACTTTC	CASKRGRESGANVLTF
NA	TRBV6-2/TRBV6-3	TRBJ2-1	few	TGTGCCAGCAGTTACTCAGGGGGAGGGCCAAATGAGCAGTTCTTC	CASSYSGGGPNEQFF
TRBD2	TRBV27	TRBJ2-2	many	TGTGCCAGCAGTTGGGCCTTTGGGGGGGTCGGGGAGCTGTTTTTT	CASSWAFGGVGELFF
TRBD1	TRBV5-1	TRBJ2-7	many	TGCGCCAGCAGCTCGGGACAGGGTAACGAGCAGTACTTC	CASSSGQGNEQYF
NA	TRBV9	TRBJ2-1	few	TGTGCCAGCAGCCCCCCGATTCGGCACAATGAGCAGTTCTTC	CASSPPIRHNEQFF
TRBD1	TRBV24-1	TRBJ2-7	many	TGTGCCACCAGTGACCCGGGACAGGGCGCCTACGAGCAGTACTTC	CATSDPGQGAYEQYF
TRBD2	TRBV20-1	TRBJ2-2	few	TGCAGTGTCATACTAGCGCGGGGCACCGGGGAGCTGTTTTTT	CSVILARGTGELFF
NA	TRBV3-1	TRBJ1-6	many	TGTGCCAGCAAGAGGGAGGATTCACCCCTCCACTTT	CASKREDSPLHF
NA	TRBV2	TRBJ2-3	many	TGTGCCAGCAGAAGCGTAGACAGATATAGCACAGATACGCAGTATTTT	CASRSVDRYSTDTQYF
TRBD2	TRBV4-1	TRBJ2-3	many	TGCGCCAGCAGCCAAGTGGGACTAGCGGGAGGAAGCACAGATACGCAGTATTTT	CASSQVGLAGGSTDTQYF
NA	TRBV28	TRBJ2-6	medium-sized	TGTGCCAGCAGTACCACCAGGGGGGCCAACGTCCTGACTTTC	CASSTTRGANVLTF
TRBD1	TRBV5-6	TRBJ2-1	many	TGTGCCAGCAGCGGAGACAGGGGATGGTGGAACAATGAGCAGTTCTTC	CASSGDRGWWNNEQFF
NA	TRBV2	TRBJ1-2	many	TGTGCCAGCCTACAGGGAGGCGACTATGGCTACACCTTC	CASLQGGDYGYTF
TRBD1	TRBV10-3	TRBJ2-3	many	TGTGCCCAACGACAGGGGAATACAGATACGCAGTATTTT	CAQRQGNTDTQYF
TRBD1	TRBV2	TRBJ1-1	many	TGTGCCAGCAGACTAAACACAGGGGGAACGGAAGCTTTCTTT	CASRLNTGGTEAFF
NA	TRBV11-3	TRBJ1-2	many	TGTGCCAGCAGCTTAGGCGAGTGGGACTATGGCTACACCTTC	CASSLGEWDYGYTF
NA	TRBV5-1	TRBJ2-7	many	TGCGCCAGCAGCTTGGAGGTCAAAAGCTCCTACGAGCAGTACTTC	CASSLEVKSSYEQYF
NA	TRBV30	TRBJ2-7	many	TGTGCCTGGAGCAAATTGAGTTCCGGGGCGAACGAGCAGTACTTC	CAWSKLSSGANEQYF
TRBD1	TRBV2	TRBJ2-3	many	TGTGCCAGCTCCCGACAGGGTGGCACAGATACGCAGTATTTT	CASSRQGGTDTQYF
NA	TRBV5-1	TRBJ2-3	NA	TGCGCCAGCAGATTGGATCAGGGGTGCACAGATACGCAGTATTTT	CASRLDQGCTDTQYF
NA	TRBV19	TRBJ2-1	NA	TGTGCCAGTAGTATAGAGGGGACAACCTACAATGAGCAGTTCTTC	CASSIEGTTYNEQFF
TRBD2	TRBV20-1	TRBJ2-1	many	TGCAGTGCTAGGGTCTCTAGCGGGACGAATGAGCAGTTCTTC	CSARVSSGTNEQFF
NA	TRBV28	TRBJ2-1	NA	TGTGCCAGCAGTACCTACCGTGGACAGTGTTACAATGAGCAGTTCTTC	CASSTYRGQCYNEQFF